One and the same sample provided the 21 T cell receptor beta chains below, sequenced in a study of metastatic and nonmetastatic thyroid tumors (dated by TCRdb to 2020 to 2022). None of the patients had been given any treatment before thyroid surgery. To prepare the library, PCR was applied. The sequencer listed for this sample is Illumina HiSeq 4000. TCRdb's own reprocessing of the public reads used fastp at Q25 and MiXCR and kept productive beta chains. This sample gives about 92,000 clones in total; approximately 15% of them show up just once. Of the sample, 3.6% is held by the ten largest clones. The sequenced material came from blood. These receptors originate from a female donor with papillary thyroid cancer or a benign thyroid nodule (not recorded which). Some clones in this sample may be carry-over from other donors' samples.

With respect to this clone: A much more abundant neighbour one base away suggests this may be a read error. V is TRBV29-1 and J is TRBJ2-2; TRBD1 matches 8 bases. Germline V gene lookup returns CDR1 SQVTM and CDR2 ANQGSEA. There are 17 residues in the CDR3. CDR3 amino acids: CSLEAITRDRTNGELFF. CDR3 sequence (DNA): TGCAGCCTTGAAGCTATTACTCGGGACAGGACGAACGGGGAGCTGTTTTTT.

The sample holds many counts of this clone. Other DNA sequences in this specimen translate into the identical CDR3. V usage is TRBV28 and J usage is TRBJ1-4, with a weak D call TRBD1 (6 bases). V was trimmed by 10 bases and J by 8 bases, leaving 32 bases between them. Germline CDR1 and CDR2: MDHEN and SYDVKM. This CDR3 region has 18 residues. CDR3 in DNA: TGTGCCACCAAACCCCCGGGACCCCTTAGGGGGGTAGAGGAAAAACTGTTTTTT. This codes for CATKPPGPLRGVEEKLFF.

This clone was seen many times. The V and J genes are TRBV4-2 and TRBJ2-7, with 10 bases fitting TRBD2. The CDR3 consists of 17 residues. V shed 0 bases, J shed 4 bases, and the junction held 9 bases outside the gene matches. Germline CDR1 and CDR2: LGHNA and YNFKEQ. This CDR3 reads CASSQDLGGLARYEQYF. The CDR3 DNA reads as TGTGCCAGCAGCCAAGATCTGGGGGGACTAGCGAGGTACGAGCAGTACTTC.

Of note for this clone: One base away lies a much larger clone, so this may be a sequencing read error. V gene TRBV5-1 combines with J gene TRBJ2-2, with D uncertain. The CDR3 length is 11 residues. Trimming stripped 7 bases from V and 9 bases from J, with 10 bases between. CDR1 is SGHRS, CDR2 YFSETQ, per germline. This CDR3 reads CASGSPWELFF. DNA for the CDR3: TGCGCCAGCGGAAGTCCCTGGGAGCTGTTTTTT.

This clone was seen at least ten times. The gene calls are TRBV18 and TRBJ2-5; either TRBD1 or TRBD2 may fit D (5 bases each). The CDR3 consists of 12 residues. The germline gives CDR1 KGHSH, CDR2 LQKENI. V dropped 5 bases and J dropped 3 bases, with 7 bases sitting between them. The CDR3 here is CASSEGKETQYF. The CDR3 coding sequence is TGTGCCAGCTCAGAGGGGAAAGAGACCCAGTACTTC.

Turning to this clone: It may be a read error: a sequence one base away is much more abundant. This rearrangement joins TRBV12-3 or TRBV12-4 to TRBJ1-1; D is ambiguous. V dropped 9 bases and J dropped 6 bases, with 14 bases sitting between them. This CDR3 has 12 amino acids. In nucleotides, the CDR3 is TGTGCCAGTGGACGACCAATAGCTGAAGCTTTCTTT. Amino acid sequence: CASGRPIAEAFF.

This clone was found many times. The chain combines TRBV18 with TRBJ1-1; no clear D gene. Germline CDR1 is KGHSH and CDR2 is LQKENI. Trimming pared 3 bases from V and 1 base from J, leaving 9 bases between. The CDR3 runs to 14 residues. The CDR3 sequence is CASSPQSPNTEAFF. CDR3 coding DNA: TGTGCCAGCTCACCTCAGAGCCCGAACACTGAAGCTTTCTTT.

This clone was observed at least ten times. The J gene is TRBJ1-1, the V gene TRBV5-1, with D unresolved. The ends were cut back, 0 bases at V and 0 bases at J, with 12 bases in the middle. Germline-derived CDR1 and CDR2 are SGHRS and YFSETQ. This CDR3 is built from 16 residues. CDR3 bases: TGCGCCAGCAGCTTGGGTGCCGAAAGACTGAACACTGAAGCTTTCTTT. The encoded protein is CASSLGAERLNTEAFF.

This clone was recorded many times. The CDR3 here is CSARDPPDTQYF. Written as DNA, the CDR3 is TGCAGTGCTAGAGATCCCCCAGATACGCAGTATTTT. The chain has TRBV20-1 and TRBJ2-3; D remains ambiguous. V lost 0 bases, J lost 4 bases, and 5 bases lay in between. The CDR3 totals 12 residues. In germline, CDR1 is DFQATT, CDR2 SNEGSKA (reference sequence).

This clone was counted ten times or more. The CDR3 bases are TGTGCCAGCAGCTTATATGCGTCCGGGGGTACGTCGGCAGATACGCAGTATTTT. Translated, it gives CASSLYASGGTSADTQYF. This chain links TRBV11-2 with TRBJ2-3, with D possibly being TRBD2 (6 bases). This CDR3 spans 18 amino acids. Germline V gives CDR1 SGHAT, CDR2 FQNNGV. V was pared by 2 bases and J by 4 bases, with 22 bases between.

Note on this clone: This may stem from a read error, because a much larger clone lies one nucleotide away. In the same sample, other DNA sequences code for this CDR3. The CDR3 loop reads CASSQGSHGETQYF. The CDR3 DNA reads as TGTGCCAGCAGCCAAGGCAGCCATGGTGAGACCCAGTACTTC. This chain links TRBV4-2 with TRBJ2-5, with no clear D. V was cut by 1 base and J by 5 bases, with 11 bases left in between. The CDR3 spans 14 residues. The germline V gene encodes CDR1 LGHNA and CDR2 YNFKEQ.

The sample holds a few counts of this clone. The chain carries TRBV30 and TRBJ2-5, with D unclear. Germline values: CDR1 GTSNPN, CDR2 SVGIG (reference sequence). V lost 2 bases to trimming and J lost 0 bases, with 7 bases between them. The CDR3 extends over 13 amino acids. CDR3 coding DNA: TGTGCCTGGAGTATAGGAAACCAAGAGACCCAGTACTTC. Translation: CAWSIGNQETQYF.

The chain employs TRBV27 and TRBJ2-7; 7 bases map to TRBD2. J gave up 2 bases and V 6 bases, and 16 bases lay outside the gene matches. Germline CDR1 MNHEY, CDR2 SMNVEV (reference sequence). The CDR3 totals 17 residues. CDR3 in DNA: TGTGCCAGCAGCAAGGGACTATCCGGACTGGCGACCTACGAGCAGTACTTC. It translates to CASSKGLSGLATYEQYF.

This clone came up a few times. This chain connects TRBV6-2 or TRBV6-3 to TRBJ2-2; 12 nucleotides agree with TRBD2. J was trimmed by 11 bases and V by 0 bases; bases with no gene match: 13. CDR1 MNHEY and CDR2 SVGEGT come from the germline V gene. This CDR3 is built from 18 residues. The CDR3, as DNA: TGTGCCAGCAGTTACTCTCCCCTAGCGGGGGGGCAGGGCGGTGAGCTGTTTTTT. Translating gives CASSYSPLAGGQGGELFF.

This clone showed up just a few times. A junction end diverges from the germline sequence, so it may reflect a read error. This sequence joins TRBV28 and TRBJ1-2; D unresolved. Germline assignment: CDR1 MDHEN and CDR2 SYDVKM. This CDR3 has 15 residues. CDR3 sequence reads: CASSLSTDPRYGYNF. CDR3 nucleotide sequence: TGTGCCAGCAGTTTATCGACTGATCCTAGGTATGGCTACAACTTC.

At least ten counts were recorded for this clone. The chain couples TRBV7-2 to TRBJ1-5, with TRBD1 as a possible D gene (5 bases). CDR1 and CDR2 from the germline V gene are SGHTA and FQGNSA. The CDR3 runs 14 residues. V lost 2 bases to trimming and J lost 9 bases, with 14 bases between them. The DNA for the CDR3 is TGTGCCAGCAGCTTAAGATTAATAGGGGCGCCCCAGCATTTT. It is translated as CASSLRLIGAPQHF.

This clone was detected ten times or more. The CDR3 DNA reads TGTGCCAGCAGTGCCCTCGGGACGGCACCCGAGCAGTACTTC. It encodes CASSALGTAPEQYF. The genes are TRBV6-1 and TRBJ2-7; D tentatively fits TRBD1 or TRBD2 (5 bases each). Trimming cost V 4 bases and J 6 bases, with 16 bases left between them. The V gene's germline CDR1 is MNHNS and CDR2 SASEGT. This CDR3 has 14 residues.

The chain joins TRBV5-5 to TRBJ1-1; D not certain. The CDR3 is 15 residues long. Germline loops: CDR1 SGHKS, CDR2 YYEKEE (reference sequence). V was cut by 4 bases and J by 1 base, with 14 bases left in between. CDR3 region: CASSLTVARNTEAFF. CDR3 in DNA: TGTGCCAGCAGCCTAACAGTGGCTCGGAACACTGAAGCTTTCTTT.

The chain joins TRBV6-1 to TRBJ2-2, with TRBD1 identical over 7 bases. V lost 6 bases and J lost 4; bases outside the gene matches: 8. Germline V gives CDR1 MNHNS, CDR2 SASEGT. This CDR3 has 15 residues. CDR3: CASSIMTGITGELFF. Here the CDR3 DNA reads TGTGCCAGCAGCATAATGACAGGGATCACCGGGGAGCTGTTTTTT.

The table lists this clone with many counts. The chain recombines TRBV11-2 with TRBJ2-2; D unclear. CDR3 length: 11 amino acids. Trimming left V 2 bases short and J 11 bases short, with 6 bases between. Germline V gene lookup returns CDR1 SGHAT and CDR2 FQNNGV. CDR3 protein: CASSLSLELFF. The CDR3 coding sequence is TGTGCCAGCAGCTTAAGCCTTGAGCTGTTTTTT.

This clone was seen more than once but under ten times. This may be a read error: a much more frequent sequence differs by one nucleotide. This chain joins TRBV14 and TRBJ1-2; the match to TRBD1 covers 7 bases. The CDR3 sequence is 16 residues long. Unmatched junction bases numbered 22, after V lost 7 bases and J lost 11 bases. Germline CDR1 is SGHDN and CDR2 is FVKESK. DNA of the CDR3: TGTGCCAGCACTTACTGCCTCAGGGTCAGGGGGGGGATATACACCTTC. Translating gives CASTYCLRVRGGIYTF.